The rows below give T cell receptor beta chains drawn from one sample of a study of cytomegalovirus exposure and HLA in healthy donors. Some clones are missing from TCRdb's copy, which holds only in-frame ones; the method was immunoSEQ multiplex PCR. The sample holds 150,000 to 200,000 clones, roughly 80% seen once. The material sequenced was PBMCs. These receptors were collected from a man younger than 35 in good health and CMV-seropositive. The CDR3 runs from the conserved cysteine through the conserved F or W. D genes are given only for firm matches. A clone size is listed for some rows: how often the clone was seen (once, few, many), or a class if it is expanded.

v_call	clone_size	d_call	j_call	cdr3_aa	cdr3_nt
TRBV27	.	.	TRBJ2-7	CASSPGDYEQYF	TGTGCCAGCAGTCCCGGTGACTACGAGCAGTACTTC
TRBV5-4	.	.	TRBJ2-7	CASSWRSSYEQYF	TGTGCCAGCAGCTGGAGGAGCTCCTACGAGCAGTACTTC
TRBV5-6	once	.	TRBJ2-3	CASSLKRERAQYF	TGTGCCAGCAGCTTGAAGAGGGAGAGGGCGCAGTATTTT
TRBV18	once	.	TRBJ2-5	CASSPQGIGETQYF	TGTGCCAGCTCACCCCAGGGGATTGGAGAGACCCAGTACTTC
TRBV6-1	.	.	TRBJ2-2	CASSGWQGTITGELFF	TGTGCCAGCAGTGGGTGGCAGGGTACCATCACCGGGGAGCTGTTTTTT
TRBV5-5	.	.	TRBJ2-5	CASSFPVMGRETQYF	TGTGCCAGCAGCTTTCCCGTAATGGGGCGTGAGACCCAGTACTTC
TRBV6-5	.	TRBD1	TRBJ1-1	CASSGGSTGNLEAFF	TGTGCCAGCAGTGGGGGATCGACAGGGAACCTTGAAGCTTTCTTT
TRBV5-6	.	TRBD1	TRBJ1-3	CASSSRDRANKPGNTIYF	TGTGCCAGCAGCTCCCGGGACAGGGCGAATAAGCCTGGAAACACCATATATTTT
TRBV18	.	.	TRBJ2-7	CASSPLLYEQYF	TGTGCCAGCTCACCTCTCCTATACGAGCAGTACTTC
TRBV4-3	.	TRBD1	TRBJ2-7	CASSQVSGTGQYEQYF	TGCGCCAGCAGCCAAGTTTCCGGGACAGGACAATACGAGCAGTACTTC
TRBV5-1	.	TRBD2	TRBJ2-5	CASSWTSGGGETQYF	TGCGCCAGCAGCTGGACTAGCGGAGGGGGGGAGACCCAGTACTTC
TRBV18	.	.	TRBJ2-2	CASSPSQGRNTGELFF	TGTGCCAGCTCACCCTCACAGGGAAGAAACACCGGGGAGCTGTTTTTT
TRBV2	.	.	TRBJ2-3	CASSEWAAADTQYF	TGTGCCAGCAGTGAATGGGCAGCGGCAGATACGCAGTATTTT
TRBV27	.	.	TRBJ2-1	CASSLSSNNEQFF	TGTGCCAGCAGTTTGAGTAGTAACAATGAGCAGTTCTTC
TRBV7-2	.	.	TRBJ1-1	CASSLGRGTPEAFF	TGTGCCAGCAGCTTAGGAAGGGGAACCCCTGAAGCTTTCTTT
TRBV10-3	few	TRBD1	TRBJ1-3	CAIPGGGNTIYF	TGTGCCATCCCAGGGGGAGGAAACACCATATATTTT
TRBV30	.	TRBD1	TRBJ2-7	CASTPEGQGPGKQYF	TGTGCCTCGACCCCCGAGGGACAGGGTCCGGGGAAGCAGTACTTC
TRBV6-1	.	TRBD2	TRBJ2-1	CASSEVAGGPFFSSYNEQFF	TGTGCCAGCAGTGAAGTGGCGGGAGGCCCATTCTTCAGCTCCTACAATGAGCAGTTCTTC
TRBV18	.	.	TRBJ2-1	CASSPQGGLSNLGFF	TGTGCCAGCTCGCCCCAGGGGGGTCTAAGCAATCTAGGGTTCTTC
TRBV7-2	few	TRBD2	TRBJ2-7	CASSPSGGREQYF	TGTGCCAGCAGTCCTAGCGGGGGCCGCGAGCAGTACTTC
TRBV5-5	once	.	TRBJ2-5	CASERRGGETQYF	TGTGCCAGCGAGAGGAGGGGAGGAGAGACCCAGTACTTC
TRBV14	.	TRBD1	TRBJ1-2	CASSPVGQAGYGYTF	TGTGCCAGCAGCCCCGTCGGACAGGCTGGCTATGGCTACACCTTC
TRBV28	.	.	TRBJ1-2	CASTSDSGGTYGYTF	TGTGCCAGCACCTCCGATTCCGGGGGTACCTATGGCTACACCTTC
TRBV11-1	.	.	TRBJ2-5	CASSLEEGPGGLQETQYF	TGTGCCAGCAGCTTAGAGGAGGGCCCCGGGGGACTCCAAGAGACCCAGTACTTC
TRBV28	once	TRBD2	TRBJ2-7	CASSEASGLDFYEQYF	TGTGCCAGCAGTGAGGCATCGGGACTAGATTTCTACGAGCAGTACTTC
TRBV11-3	once	TRBD1	TRBJ1-3	CASSLGTGTGNTIYF	TGTGCCAGCAGCTTAGGGACAGGGACTGGAAACACCATATATTTT
TRBV10-3	.	.	TRBJ2-3	CAIGGGTDTQYF	TGTGCCATCGGCGGGGGCACAGATACGCAGTATTTT
TRBV9	.	.	TRBJ1-1	CASSAYRADTEAFF	TGTGCCAGCAGCGCATACAGGGCGGACACTGAAGCTTTCTTT
TRBV27	.	.	TRBJ2-7	CASSTVRDWGTYEQYF	TGTGCCAGCAGTACCGTCCGGGACTGGGGAACCTACGAGCAGTACTTC
TRBV9	.	TRBD2	TRBJ2-1	CASSADGAGVNEQFF	TGTGCCAGCAGCGCCGATGGAGCGGGAGTCAATGAGCAGTTCTTC
TRBV6-1	.	TRBD1	TRBJ2-7	CAVRGPGYEQYF	TGTGCCGTGAGGGGGCCGGGGTACGAGCAGTACTTC
TRBV6-5	.	.	TRBJ1-4	CASSYSGAVDEKLFF	TGTGCCAGCAGTTACTCAGGGGCGGTGGACGAAAAACTGTTTTTT
TRBV27	.	TRBD2	TRBJ2-1	CASSQSPRPGLAGQGEQFF	TGTGCCAGCAGTCAAAGCCCCAGGCCGGGACTAGCGGGACAGGGTGAGCAGTTCTTC
TRBV30	.	.	TRBJ1-1	CACSTGNTEAFF	TGTGCCTGTTCGACGGGGAACACTGAAGCTTTCTTT
TRBV6-5	.	.	TRBJ2-3	CASSYSGATDTQYF	TGTGCCAGCAGTTACTCAGGGGCTACAGATACGCAGTATTTT
TRBV27	.	.	TRBJ2-1	CASRGGGGNEQFF	TGTGCCAGCCGAGGGGGGGGAGGGAATGAGCAGTTCTTC
TRBV27	.	.	TRBJ2-7	CASSLSGPYEQYF	TGTGCCAGCAGTTTATCTGGCCCCTACGAGCAGTACTTC
TRBV7-3	.	.	TRBJ2-3	CASSFGGGYTDTQYF	TGTGCCAGCAGCTTCGGCGGCGGTTACACAGATACGCAGTATTTT
TRBV2	.	.	TRBJ1-5	CASGVVRAGQPQHF	TGTGCCAGCGGGGTAGTCAGGGCAGGACAGCCCCAGCATTTT
TRBV5-1	.	.	TRBJ1-4	CASRDSTNEKLFF	TGCGCCAGCAGGGACAGCACTAATGAAAAACTGTTTTTT
TRBV7-9	.	TRBD1	TRBJ2-3	CASSNRGQSTDTQYF	TGTGCCAGCAGTAACAGGGGGCAGTCGACAGATACGCAGTATTTT
TRBV19	.	TRBD2	TRBJ2-7	CASAGTSGSRGEQYF	TGTGCCAGTGCCGGGACTAGCGGGAGCAGAGGCGAGCAGTACTTC
TRBV7-3	.	.	TRBJ2-3	CASSLTADTQYF	TGTGCCAGCAGCTTAACCGCAGATACGCAGTATTTT
TRBV9	.	TRBD2	TRBJ2-2	CASSGAGGTGELFF	TGTGCCAGCAGCGGGGCGGGAGGCACCGGGGAGCTGTTTTTT
TRBV7-3	few	.	TRBJ1-2	CASSFPGDYGYTF	TGTGCCAGCAGCTTCCCGGGGGACTATGGCTACACCTTC
TRBV6-5	.	.	TRBJ2-1	CASSYSQVPEQFF	TGTGCCAGCAGTTACTCACAGGTCCCGGAGCAGTTCTTC
TRBV29-1	.	.	TRBJ2-3	CSGRSRRAGGTQYF	TGCAGCGGTAGGAGTCGGCGGGCAGGAGGTACGCAGTATTTT
TRBV11-1	once	.	TRBJ2-1	CASSPPAGARSPEYNEQFF	TGTGCCAGCAGCCCCCCGGCGGGCGCCCGTAGCCCTGAGTACAATGAGCAGTTCTTC
TRBV4-1	.	.	TRBJ2-7	CASSQVPLGEQYF	TGCGCCAGCAGCCAAGTTCCCCTCGGGGAGCAGTACTTC
TRBV19	.	.	TRBJ2-3	CASSIIGSLTDTQYF	TGTGCCAGTAGTATAATCGGGAGTCTTACCGATACGCAGTATTTT
TRBV2	.	.	TRBJ2-3	CASIRDDTDTQYF	TGTGCCAGCATCCGCGATGACACAGATACGCAGTATTTT
TRBV27	.	.	TRBJ2-5	CASSFYRDIQTQYF	TGTGCCAGCAGTTTTTACCGGGACATACAGACCCAGTACTTC
TRBV11-2	.	.	TRBJ2-2	CASSLRGVGTLTGELFF	TGTGCCAGCAGCTTAAGGGGTGTCGGGACACTTACCGGGGAGCTGTTTTTT
TRBV21-1	many	.	TRBJ2-7	CASSPRGNTSACYEQYF	TGTGCCAGCAGCCCCCGGGGCAATACTAGCGCGTGCTACGAGCAGTACTTC
TRBV5-6	.	.	TRBJ1-4	CASSPSIRRESTNEKLFF	TGTGCCAGCAGCCCATCGATTCGGAGAGAGTCAACTAATGAAAAACTGTTTTTT
TRBV15	once	TRBD2	TRBJ2-1	CATSTGLAGVNEQFF	TGTGCCACCAGCACTGGACTAGCGGGAGTGAATGAGCAGTTCTTC
TRBV5-6	.	TRBD1	TRBJ1-1	CASSPIMTQGASTEAFF	TGTGCCAGCAGCCCGATAATGACTCAGGGGGCAAGCACTGAAGCTTTCTTT
TRBV6-1	.	TRBD2	TRBJ2-3	CASSRTSGSRQYF	TGTGCCAGCAGTCGGACTAGCGGGAGCAGGCAGTATTTT